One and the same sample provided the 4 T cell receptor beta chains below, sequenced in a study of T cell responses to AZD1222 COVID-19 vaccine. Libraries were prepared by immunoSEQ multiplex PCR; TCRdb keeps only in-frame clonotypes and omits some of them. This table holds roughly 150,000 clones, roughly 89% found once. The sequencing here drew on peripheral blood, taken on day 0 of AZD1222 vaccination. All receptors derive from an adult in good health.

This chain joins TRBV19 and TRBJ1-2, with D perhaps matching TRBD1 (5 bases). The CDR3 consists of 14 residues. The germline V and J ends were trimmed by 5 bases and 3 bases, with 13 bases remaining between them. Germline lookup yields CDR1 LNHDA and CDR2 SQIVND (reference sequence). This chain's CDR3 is CASSGALSYYGYTF. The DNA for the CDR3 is TGTGCCAGTAGTGGGGCTCTCAGCTACTATGGCTACACCTTC.

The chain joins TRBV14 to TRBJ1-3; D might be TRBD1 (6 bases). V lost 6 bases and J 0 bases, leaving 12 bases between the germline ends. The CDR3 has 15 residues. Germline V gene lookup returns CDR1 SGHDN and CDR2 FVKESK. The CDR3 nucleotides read TGTGCCAGCAGTTCCGGACAGACCTCTGGAAACACCATATATTTT. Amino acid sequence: CASSSGQTSGNTIYF.

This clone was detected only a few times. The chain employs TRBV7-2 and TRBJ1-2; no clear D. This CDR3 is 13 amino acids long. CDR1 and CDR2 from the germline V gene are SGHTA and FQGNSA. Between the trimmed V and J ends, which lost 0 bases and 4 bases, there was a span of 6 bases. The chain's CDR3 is CASSLARTYGYTF. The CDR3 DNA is TGTGCCAGCAGCTTAGCTAGAACCTATGGCTACACCTTC.

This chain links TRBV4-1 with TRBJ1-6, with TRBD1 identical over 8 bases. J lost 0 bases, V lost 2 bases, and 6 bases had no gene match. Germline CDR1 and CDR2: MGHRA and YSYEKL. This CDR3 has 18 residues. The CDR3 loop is CASSQQDRVSSYNSPLHF. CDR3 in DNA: TGCGCCAGCAGCCAACAGGACAGGGTGAGCTCCTATAATTCACCCCTCCACTTT.